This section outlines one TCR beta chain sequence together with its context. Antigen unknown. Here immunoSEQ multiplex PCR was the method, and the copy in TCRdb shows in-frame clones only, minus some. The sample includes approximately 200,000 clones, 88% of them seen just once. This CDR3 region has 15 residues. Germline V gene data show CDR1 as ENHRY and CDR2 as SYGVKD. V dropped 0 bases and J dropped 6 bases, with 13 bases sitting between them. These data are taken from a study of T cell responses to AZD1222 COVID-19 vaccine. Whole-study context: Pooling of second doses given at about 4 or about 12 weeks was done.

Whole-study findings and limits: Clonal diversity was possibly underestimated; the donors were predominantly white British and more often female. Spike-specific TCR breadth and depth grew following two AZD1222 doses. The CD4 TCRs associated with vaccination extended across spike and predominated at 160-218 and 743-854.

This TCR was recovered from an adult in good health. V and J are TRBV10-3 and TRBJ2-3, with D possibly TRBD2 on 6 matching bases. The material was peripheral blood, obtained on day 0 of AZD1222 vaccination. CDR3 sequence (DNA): TGTGCCATCAGTGAGTCGACTAGGGGAGGCGATACGCAGTATTTT. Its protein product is CAISESTRGGDTQYF.